The clone carrying this T cell receptor beta chain was recorded only once. Original analysis: Estimation of nucleated cell counts was performed using reference gene primer amplification. Produced via immunoSEQ multiplex PCR; TCRdb's table is partial and in-frame only. That table supplies the V and J calls and clone size; D and trimming were determined from the DNA. The data show 120,000 to 150,000 clones, approximately 84% seen once. The sample belongs to a study of blood T cell repertoires in COVID-19. Enrolled through a virtual design, the participants were between roughly 18 and 100 years of age and came from about two dozen US areas. V dropped 6 bases and J dropped 3 bases, with 12 bases sitting between them. Germline CDR1 is MGHDK and CDR2 is SYGVNS. The CDR3 is made up of 14 amino acids.

The TCR originated in a man in his fifties in a cohort exposed to, infected with or recovered from COVID-19 (not recorded which). Sequencing used PBMCs or T cells enriched from blood (not recorded which). The V and J genes are TRBV25-1 and TRBJ1-5, with D possibly TRBD1 on 5 matching bases. DNA of the CDR3: TGTGCCAGCAGAGAAACAGGTCTCAATCAGCCCCAGCATTTT. It codes for CASRETGLNQPQHF.